This T cell receptor beta chain stems from a study of technical replicates of blood from a few donors. This CDR3 comprises 14 residues. Germline CDR1 SEHNR, CDR2 FQNEAQ (reference sequence). V lost 0 bases and J lost 2, with 6 bases in between. The table came from immunoSEQ multiplex PCR; TCRdb's copy has only in-frame clones and leaves some out. The sample lists approximately 75,000 clones; approximately 97% were seen once. The sequenced sample consisted of T cells isolated from PBMCs. The chain uses TRBV7-9 and TRBJ2-3; TRBD2 might be the D (5 bases). The TCR originated in a human donor in good health. CDR3 region: CASSLAGVTDTQYF. Written as DNA, the CDR3 is TGTGCCAGCAGCTTAGCCGGGGTCACAGATACGCAGTATTTT.